This T cell receptor beta chain was sequenced for a study of control samples from healthy donors and cancer patients. The CDR3 is 14 amino acids. Trimming shortened V by 6 bases and J by 1 base, and 15 bases separated the two germline ends. The germline CDR1 and CDR2 sequences are SQVTM and ANQGSEA. Sequenced by immunoSEQ multiplex PCR; TCRdb stores in-frame clones only, minus some. The sample has approximately 150,000 clones; nearly 96% are singletons. The chain uses TRBV29-1 and TRBJ1-1; no clear D. The sequenced material came from blood. The receptor was isolated from a woman in her twenties or thirties in good health. This CDR3 reads CSVAQLLANTEAFF. CDR3 nucleotides: TGCAGCGTCGCCCAACTTTTAGCGAACACTGAAGCTTTCTTT.